This T cell receptor beta chain derives from a study of blood T cell repertoires in COVID-19. Study-wide background: From the United States, Italy and Spain came samples of acute and convalescent COVID-19. Sources were T cells, B-cell-depleted T cells, or PBMCs; the material itself was cDNA or gDNA.

This clone was detected once. The authors' processing: Cell counts per sample came from amplifying reference gene primers. Assay: immunoSEQ multiplex PCR; the TCRdb copy retains only in-frame clones and omits some. The V and J calls and the clone size are those of that table, but D and trimming were determined from the DNA. The repertoire holds roughly 120,000 clones, with almost 80% as singletons. Sample: peripheral blood. The receptor comes from a woman of 80 years or more with active or convalescent COVID-19.

The CDR3 spells CASSQDLSSGMVEQYF. As DNA, the CDR3 is TGTGCCAGCAGCCAAGATCTTTCTAGCGGGATGGTCGAGCAGTACTTC. This chain joins TRBV4-2 and TRBJ2-7; 9 nucleotides line up with TRBD2. Germline V gene lookup returns CDR1 LGHNA and CDR2 YNFKEQ. The length of the CDR3 is 16 residues. Trimming at V came to 0 bases and at J to 6 bases, leaving 9 bases not matched to a gene.